This T cell receptor (beta chain) was sequenced for a study of low-dose radiotherapy and immunotherapy resistance in tumors. Study details: For Cohort 1, fractions of 0.5 Gy were given every 2 weeks, reaching 6.5 Gy overall. A dose of 1 Gy per fraction every two weeks went to Cohort 2, totaling 13 Gy over 26 weeks.

cDNA synthesis used a TRAV/TRBV-specific primer set for both chains. A 20-cycle PCR with a constant-region primer and V-primer adapter amplified TCRs. TCRdb redid the calling of the reads with MiXCR, one entry per CDR3 protein. The top ten hold around 0.93% of the sample, which has some 88,000 distinct CDR3 sequences, 9.4% seen once. Time point given: before trial treatment. Eligibility was restricted to patients presenting with advanced solid tumors that lacked tumor-infiltrating lymphocytes. From germline, CDR1 is MGHRA and CDR2 YSYEKL. With 2 bases clipped from V and 5 bases from J, the junction kept 5 bases outside the gene matches. The CDR3 runs 15 residues. This clonotype was recorded many times.

This chain connects TRBV4-1 to TRBJ2-7, with 11 bases matching TRBD1. This TCR was recovered from a male donor with prostate cancer. The material was PBMCs, obtained before treatment. CDR3 nucleotides: TGCGCCAGCAGCCAACATCAGGGACAGGGGGACGAGCAGTACTTC. Residues: CASSQHQGQGDEQYF.